This T cell receptor beta chain was captured by sequencing in a study of T cell changes during pregnancy in multiple sclerosis. Method: immunoSEQ multiplex PCR; TCRdb's copy keeps in-frame clones and lacks some. The repertoire holds tens of thousands of clones, with 91% as singletons. V dropped 0 bases and J dropped 2 bases, with 13 bases sitting between them. The germline CDR1 and CDR2 sequences are SNHLY and FYNNEI. The CDR3 is 16 residues long. This specimen consisted of peripheral blood, obtained in the first trimester of pregnancy. J is TRBJ2-5 and V is TRBV2; D is possibly TRBD1 (5 bases). This TCR was sampled from a female donor with multiple sclerosis, enrolled in a pregnancy study. The CDR3 region has the DNA TGTGCCAGCAGTGAAGCGACAGTTCTGGGGCAAGAGACCCAGTACTTC. Its translation: CASSEATVLGQETQYF.